This is a list of T cell receptor beta chains from one sample in a study of T cell changes during pregnancy in multiple sclerosis. Using immunoSEQ multiplex PCR, the repertoire was profiled, and TCRdb retains in-frame clones only, with some absent. Here the sample spans 70,000 to 100,000 clones, 90% to 95% being singletons. Sample: peripheral blood, taken in the third trimester of pregnancy. These receptor sequences come from a female donor in good health, enrolled as a control in a pregnancy study. Both conserved end residues are part of each CDR3. Each record gives: D gene, J gene, CDR3 length, V gene, clone size, CDR3 protein, CDR3 DNA. D genes are given only for firm matches. Only part of the rows carry a size: once, few, many, or a class if the clone is expanded.

>TRBD2|TRBJ2-1|16|TRBV13|NA
CASSDRGRGTYNEQFF
TGTGCCAGCAGCGATAGAGGGCGGGGGACGTACAATGAGCAGTTCTTC
>TRBD2|TRBJ2-7|13|TRBV5-6|NA
CASSSGGGVPQYF
TGTGCCAGCAGCTCGGGGGGAGGCGTACCGCAGTACTTC
>TRBD1|TRBJ1-2|15|TRBV7-2|NA
CASSGGQSGDYGYTF
TGTGCCAGCAGCGGGGGACAGTCAGGAGACTATGGCTACACCTTC
>TRBD1|TRBJ2-3|14|TRBV5-1|NA
CASSGGQGADTQYF
TGCGCCAGCAGCGGGGGACAGGGGGCAGATACGCAGTATTTT
>TRBD1|TRBJ2-7|15|TRBV28|NA
CASSPAGTGVDEQYF
TGTGCCAGCAGCCCTGCCGGGACAGGGGTGGACGAGCAGTACTTC
>NA|TRBJ2-1|15|TRBV4-1|NA
CASSQDHSRYNEQFF
TGCGCCAGCAGCCAAGATCATAGCAGATACAATGAGCAGTTCTTC
>TRBD2|TRBJ2-1|15|TRBV30|NA
CAWSTGTSGYNEQFF
TGTGCCTGGAGTACCGGGACTAGCGGCTACAATGAGCAGTTCTTC
>TRBD1|TRBJ2-1|17|TRBV27|NA
CASSLSPRGSSYNEQFF
TGTGCCAGCAGTTTGTCCCCCAGGGGGAGCTCCTACAATGAGCAGTTCTTC
>TRBD1|TRBJ2-2|16|TRBV28|NA
CASSLSGTVEVGELFF
TGTGCCAGCAGTTTATCAGGGACAGTGGAGGTCGGGGAGCTGTTTTTT
>NA|TRBJ1-4|13|TRBV19|NA
CATQGQDYEKLFF
TGTGCCACCCAGGGACAAGACTATGAAAAACTGTTTTTT
>NA|TRBJ1-1|15|TRBV13|NA
CASSSLGGGNTEAFF
TGTGCCAGCAGCTCCCTCGGGGGGGGGAACACTGAAGCTTTCTTT
>NA|TRBJ2-2|15|TRBV5-4|NA
CASSLSQGLTGELFF
TGTGCCAGCAGCTTGTCGCAGGGGCTCACCGGGGAGCTGTTTTTT
>NA|TRBJ1-1|13|TRBV28|once
CASSSLMNTEAFF
TGTGCCAGCAGTTCTTTAATGAACACTGAAGCTTTCTTT
>TRBD1|TRBJ2-7|19|TRBV5-1|NA
CASSDGTGGLSSASYEQYF
TGCGCCAGCAGCGACGGGACAGGGGGCCTCTCTAGCGCGAGCTACGAGCAGTACTTC
>TRBD1|TRBJ2-7|16|TRBV18|NA
CASSPGTGGVRYEQYF
TGTGCCAGCTCACCAGGGACAGGGGGCGTAAGGTACGAGCAGTACTTC
>TRBD2|TRBJ2-7|17|TRBV28|NA
CASSPGTTAPLGYEQYF
TGTGCCAGCAGTCCCGGGACTACAGCCCCTCTTGGGTACGAGCAGTACTTC
>TRBD1|TRBJ2-7|16|TRBV5-5|NA
CASSPGGTGGPYEQYF
TGTGCCAGCAGCCCCGGCGGGACAGGGGGCCCCTACGAGCAGTACTTC
>TRBD2|TRBJ2-7|15|TRBV18|NA
CASSPQGAGRYEQYF
TGTGCCAGCTCACCACAGGGAGCGGGAAGGTACGAGCAGTACTTC
>NA|TRBJ2-7|12|TRBV28|NA
CASRPSSYEQYF
TGTGCCAGCAGGCCGAGCTCTTACGAGCAGTACTTC
>NA|TRBJ2-2|15|TRBV5-4|NA
CASSQTGTKTGELFF
TGTGCCAGCAGTCAGACCGGGACAAAGACCGGGGAGCTGTTTTTT
>NA|TRBJ1-3|16|TRBV7-9|NA
CASSPGGAGSGNTIYF
TGTGCCAGCAGCCCGGGGGGCGCGGGCTCTGGAAACACCATATATTTT
>TRBD2|TRBJ2-3|16|TRBV4-1|NA
CASSQGLAGVLDTQYF
TGCGCCAGCAGCCAAGGCCTAGCGGGAGTTTTGGATACGCAGTATTTT
>NA|TRBJ1-1|13|TRBV29-1|NA
CSGLWGGNTEAFF
TGCAGCGGGCTTTGGGGAGGAAACACTGAAGCTTTCTTT
>TRBD1|TRBJ1-2|13|TRBV2|NA
CASSDRGRGGYTF
TGTGCCAGCAGTGACAGGGGGCGAGGTGGCTACACCTTC
>NA|TRBJ2-7|13|TRBV5-1|NA
CASSLRAGYEQYF
TGCGCCAGCAGCTTGCGCGCGGGGTACGAGCAGTACTTC
>TRBD1|TRBJ1-4|17|TRBV7-9|NA
CASSTPGQGARNEKLFF
TGTGCCAGCAGCACACCGGGACAGGGGGCGCGGAATGAAAAACTGTTTTTT
>TRBD2|TRBJ2-1|16|TRBV7-2|NA
CASSLLAVSSYNEQFF
TGTGCCAGCAGCCTACTAGCGGTAAGCTCCTACAATGAGCAGTTCTTC
>NA|TRBJ2-1|11|TRBV7-2|NA
CASSRRWEQFF
TGTGCCAGCAGCCGCCGGTGGGAGCAGTTCTTC
>NA|TRBJ1-3|14|TRBV13|NA
CASSLEGVGNTIYF
TGTGCCAGCAGCTTAGAAGGGGTGGGAAACACCATATATTTT
>NA|TRBJ1-1|14|TRBV4-2|NA
CASSQDWGEVEAFF
TGTGCCAGCAGCCAAGATTGGGGGGAGGTTGAAGCTTTCTTT
>NA|TRBJ1-1|17|TRBV27|NA
CASTKLGPTGVNTEAFF
TGTGCCAGCACCAAACTTGGGCCGACAGGCGTGAACACTGAAGCTTTCTTT
>TRBD2|TRBJ2-1|14|TRBV18|NA
CASSSTSGNNEQFF
TGTGCCAGCTCGTCAACTAGCGGAAACAATGAGCAGTTCTTC
>NA|TRBJ2-3|15|TRBV9|NA
CASSPFGGPADTQYF
TGTGCCAGCAGCCCGTTCGGGGGTCCGGCAGATACGCAGTATTTT
>NA|TRBJ1-2|15|TRBV19|NA
CASSIEGRGSSGYTF
TGTGCCAGTAGTATAGAGGGCCGGGGATCGTCCGGCTACACCTTC
>NA|TRBJ1-5|14|TRBV29-1|NA
CSVMDSHSNQPQHF
TGCAGCGTTATGGACAGCCATAGCAATCAGCCCCAGCATTTT
>NA|TRBJ2-3|15|TRBV30|NA
CAWSGVGGGTDTQYF
TGTGCCTGGAGTGGAGTCGGAGGTGGCACAGATACGCAGTATTTT
>NA|TRBJ2-7|14|TRBV6-5|NA
CASSYSSGPYEQYF
TGTGCCAGCAGTTACTCGAGCGGCCCCTACGAGCAGTACTTC
>TRBD1|TRBJ1-1|17|TRBV4-1|NA
CASSQVYGQGVNTEAFF
TGCGCCAGCAGCCAAGTATATGGTCAGGGGGTGAACACTGAAGCTTTCTTT